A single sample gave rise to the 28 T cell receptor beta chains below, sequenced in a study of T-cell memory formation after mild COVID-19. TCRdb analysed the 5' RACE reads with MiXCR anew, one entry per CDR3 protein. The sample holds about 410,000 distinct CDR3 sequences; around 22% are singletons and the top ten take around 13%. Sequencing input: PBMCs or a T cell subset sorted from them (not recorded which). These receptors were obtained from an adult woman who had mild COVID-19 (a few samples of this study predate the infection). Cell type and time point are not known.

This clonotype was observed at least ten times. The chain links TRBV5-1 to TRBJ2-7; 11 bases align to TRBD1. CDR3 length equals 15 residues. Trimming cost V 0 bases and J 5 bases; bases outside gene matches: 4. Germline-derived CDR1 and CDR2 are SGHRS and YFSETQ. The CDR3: CASSLEGQGVHEQYF. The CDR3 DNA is TGCGCCAGCAGCTTGGAGGGACAGGGGGTGCACGAGCAGTACTTC.

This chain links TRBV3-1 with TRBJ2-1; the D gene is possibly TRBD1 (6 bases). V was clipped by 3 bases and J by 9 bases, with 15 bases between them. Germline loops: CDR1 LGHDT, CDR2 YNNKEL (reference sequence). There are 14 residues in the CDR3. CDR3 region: CASSQLSGAGEQFF. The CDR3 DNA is TGTGCCAGCAGCCAGTTATCAGGGGCTGGTGAGCAGTTCTTC.

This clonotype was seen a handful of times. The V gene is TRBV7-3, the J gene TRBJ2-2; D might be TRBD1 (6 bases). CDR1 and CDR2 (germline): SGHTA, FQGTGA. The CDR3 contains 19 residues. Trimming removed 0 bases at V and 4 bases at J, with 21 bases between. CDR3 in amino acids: CASSLTRQEPLRSTGELFF. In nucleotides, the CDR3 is TGTGCCAGCAGCTTAACCCGACAGGAACCACTAAGGAGCACCGGGGAGCTGTTTTTT.

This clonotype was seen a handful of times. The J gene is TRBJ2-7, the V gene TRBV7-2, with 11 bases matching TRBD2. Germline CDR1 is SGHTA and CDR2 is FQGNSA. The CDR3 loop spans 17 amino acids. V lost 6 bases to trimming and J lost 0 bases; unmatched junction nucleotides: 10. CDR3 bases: TGTGCCAGCAGTCGCATGACTAGCGGGGCCAGCTCCTACGAGCAGTACTTC. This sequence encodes CASSRMTSGASSYEQYF.

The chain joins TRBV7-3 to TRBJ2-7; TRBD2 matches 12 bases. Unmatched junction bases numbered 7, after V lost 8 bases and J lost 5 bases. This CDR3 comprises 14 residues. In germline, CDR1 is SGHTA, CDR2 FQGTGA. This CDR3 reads CASGTSGRLDEQYF. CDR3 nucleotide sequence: TGTGCCAGCGGTACTAGCGGGAGGCTCGACGAGCAGTACTTC.

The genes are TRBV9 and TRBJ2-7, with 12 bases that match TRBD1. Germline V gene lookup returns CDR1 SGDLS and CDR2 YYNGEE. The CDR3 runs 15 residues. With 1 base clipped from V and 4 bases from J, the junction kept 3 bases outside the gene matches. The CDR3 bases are TGTGCCAGCAGCGTATGGGGACAGGGGGCTTACGAGCAGTACTTC. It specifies CASSVWGQGAYEQYF.

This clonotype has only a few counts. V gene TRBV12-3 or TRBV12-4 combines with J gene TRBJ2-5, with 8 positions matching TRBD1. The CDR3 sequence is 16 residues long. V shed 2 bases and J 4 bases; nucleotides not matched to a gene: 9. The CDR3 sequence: CASSLFPGGIGETQYF. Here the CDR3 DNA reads TGTGCCAGCAGTTTATTTCCAGGGGGCATAGGAGAGACCCAGTACTTC.

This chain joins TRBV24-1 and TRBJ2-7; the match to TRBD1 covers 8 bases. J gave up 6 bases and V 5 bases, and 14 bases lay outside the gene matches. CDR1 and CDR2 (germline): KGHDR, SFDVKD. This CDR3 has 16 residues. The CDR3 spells CATSAPGQGGFSEQYF. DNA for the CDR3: TGTGCCACCAGTGCTCCCGGACAGGGAGGTTTCTCCGAGCAGTACTTC.

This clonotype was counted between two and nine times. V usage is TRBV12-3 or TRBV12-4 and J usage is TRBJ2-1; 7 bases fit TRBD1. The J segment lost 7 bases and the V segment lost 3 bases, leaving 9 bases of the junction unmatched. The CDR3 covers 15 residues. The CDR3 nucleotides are TGTGCCAGCAGTTTCGGCAGGGGGTATGGGAATGAGCAGTTCTTC. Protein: CASSFGRGYGNEQFF.

Here the CDR3 reads CASSLSPGTGGGEQYF. CDR3 DNA: TGTGCCAGCAGTCTATCGCCCGGGACAGGGGGAGGCGAGCAGTACTTC. The gene calls are TRBV7-9 and TRBJ2-7, with TRBD1 identical over 11 bases. Per the germline V gene, CDR1 is SEHNR and CDR2 is FQNEAQ (reference sequence). V lost 6 bases and J lost 6; bases outside the gene matches: 13. The CDR3 totals 16 residues.

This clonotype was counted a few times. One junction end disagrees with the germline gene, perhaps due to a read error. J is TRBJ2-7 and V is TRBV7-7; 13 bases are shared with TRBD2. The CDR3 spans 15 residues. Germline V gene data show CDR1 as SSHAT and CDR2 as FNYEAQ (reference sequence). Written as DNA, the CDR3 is TGTGCTAGCAGCGCCGGACTAGCGGGAGTAGGAGAGCAGTACTTC. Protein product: CASSAGLAGVGEQYF.

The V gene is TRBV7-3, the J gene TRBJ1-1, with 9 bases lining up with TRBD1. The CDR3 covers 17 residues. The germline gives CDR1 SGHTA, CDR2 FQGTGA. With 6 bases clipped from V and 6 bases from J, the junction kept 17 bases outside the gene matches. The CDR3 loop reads CASRFGGQGFKDSEAFF. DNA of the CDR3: TGTGCCAGCAGGTTCGGGGGACAGGGCTTTAAGGACTCTGAAGCTTTCTTT.

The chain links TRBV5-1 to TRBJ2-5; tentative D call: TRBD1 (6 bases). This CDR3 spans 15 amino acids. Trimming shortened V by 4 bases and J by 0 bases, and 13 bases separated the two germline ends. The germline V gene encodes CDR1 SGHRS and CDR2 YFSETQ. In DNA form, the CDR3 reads TGCGCCAGCAGCGGAGTTGGGACAAACCAAGAGACCCAGTACTTC. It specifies CASSGVGTNQETQYF.

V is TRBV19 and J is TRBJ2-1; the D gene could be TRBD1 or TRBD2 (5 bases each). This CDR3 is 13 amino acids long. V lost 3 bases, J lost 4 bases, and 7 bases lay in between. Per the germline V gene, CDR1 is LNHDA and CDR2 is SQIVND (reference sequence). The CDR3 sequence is CASSIWGYNEQFF. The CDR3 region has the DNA TGTGCCAGTAGTATCTGGGGGTACAATGAGCAGTTCTTC.

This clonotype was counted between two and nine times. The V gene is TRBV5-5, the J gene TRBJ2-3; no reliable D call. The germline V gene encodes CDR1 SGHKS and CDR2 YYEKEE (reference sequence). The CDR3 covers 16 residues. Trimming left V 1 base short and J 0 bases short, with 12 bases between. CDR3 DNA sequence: TGTGCCAGCAGCTTGTGGTCGTTTTCTAGCACAGATACGCAGTATTTT. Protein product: CASSLWSFSSTDTQYF.

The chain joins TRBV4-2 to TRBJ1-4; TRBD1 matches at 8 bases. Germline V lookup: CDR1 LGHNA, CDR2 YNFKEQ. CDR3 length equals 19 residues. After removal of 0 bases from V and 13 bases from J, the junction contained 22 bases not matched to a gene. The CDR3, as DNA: TGTGCCAGCAGCCAAGATCCGACAGGGGCCCTCGACACGATGAACGGACTGTTTTTT. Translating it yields CASSQDPTGALDTMNGLFF.

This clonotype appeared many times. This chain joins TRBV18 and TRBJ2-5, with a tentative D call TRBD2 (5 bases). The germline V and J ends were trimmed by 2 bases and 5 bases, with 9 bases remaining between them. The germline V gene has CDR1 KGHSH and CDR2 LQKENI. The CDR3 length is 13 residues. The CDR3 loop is CASSPRRAETQYF. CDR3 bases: TGTGCCAGCTCACCAAGGCGGGCTGAGACCCAGTACTTC.

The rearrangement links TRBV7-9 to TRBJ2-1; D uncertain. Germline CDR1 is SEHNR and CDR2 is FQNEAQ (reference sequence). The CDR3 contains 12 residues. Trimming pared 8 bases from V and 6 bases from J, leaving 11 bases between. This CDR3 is CASPEGPNEQFF. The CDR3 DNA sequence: TGTGCCAGCCCCGAAGGACCCAATGAGCAGTTCTTC.

CDR3 DNA sequence: TGTGCCAGCAGCTCGACAGGGGATCCACGGAACACTGAAGCTTTCTTT. Translating it yields CASSSTGDPRNTEAFF. The V gene is TRBV7-9, the J gene TRBJ1-1; TRBD1 agrees at 8 bases. The germline V gene encodes CDR1 SEHNR and CDR2 FQNEAQ (reference sequence). V was clipped by 4 bases and J by 1 base; unmatched bases: 8. CDR3 length: 16 amino acids. The full variable domain, completed using reference TRBV7-9 and TRBJ1-1, is DTGVSQNPRHKITKRGQNVTFRCDPISEHNRLYWYRQTLGQGPEFLTYFQNEAQLEKSRLLSDRFSAERPKGSFSTLEIQRTEQGDSAMYLCASSSTGDPRNTEAFFGQGTRLTVV.

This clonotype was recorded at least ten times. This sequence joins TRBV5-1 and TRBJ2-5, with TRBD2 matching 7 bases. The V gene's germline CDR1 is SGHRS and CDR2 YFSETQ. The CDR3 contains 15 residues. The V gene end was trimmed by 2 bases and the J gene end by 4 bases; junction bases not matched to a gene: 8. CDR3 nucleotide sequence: TGCGCCAGCAGCTTCCGGGACGGGGGGACAGAGACCCAGTACTTC. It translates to CASSFRDGGTETQYF.

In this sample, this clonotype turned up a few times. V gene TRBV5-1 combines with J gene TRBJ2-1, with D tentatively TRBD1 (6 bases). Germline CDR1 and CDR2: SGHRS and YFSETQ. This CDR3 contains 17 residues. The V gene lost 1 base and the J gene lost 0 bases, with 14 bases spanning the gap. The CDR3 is CASSLFWGQSSYNEQFF. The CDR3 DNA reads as TGCGCCAGCAGCTTGTTTTGGGGGCAGAGCTCCTACAATGAGCAGTTCTTC.

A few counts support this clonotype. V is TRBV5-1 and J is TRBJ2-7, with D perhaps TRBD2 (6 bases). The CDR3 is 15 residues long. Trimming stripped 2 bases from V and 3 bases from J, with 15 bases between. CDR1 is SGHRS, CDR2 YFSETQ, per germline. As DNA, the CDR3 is TGCGCCAGCAGCTTAAAAACGGGAGTGTACTACGAGCAGTACTTC. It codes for CASSLKTGVYYEQYF.

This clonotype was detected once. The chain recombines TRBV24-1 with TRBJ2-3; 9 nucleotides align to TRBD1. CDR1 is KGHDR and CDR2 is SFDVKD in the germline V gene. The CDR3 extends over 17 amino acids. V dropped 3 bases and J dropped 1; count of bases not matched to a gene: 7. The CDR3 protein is CATSDATGGWGTDTQYF. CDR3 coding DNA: TGTGCCACCAGTGATGCTACAGGGGGCTGGGGCACAGATACGCAGTATTTT.

The DNA for the CDR3 is TGCGCCAGCAGCTTGGAGGGCCATGAAAAACTGTTTTTT. This encodes CASSLEGHEKLFF. The chain links TRBV5-1 to TRBJ1-4, with D unclear. V shed 0 bases and J shed 6 bases, with 6 bases lying between them. CDR1 is SGHRS and CDR2 is YFSETQ in the germline V gene. This CDR3 has 13 residues.

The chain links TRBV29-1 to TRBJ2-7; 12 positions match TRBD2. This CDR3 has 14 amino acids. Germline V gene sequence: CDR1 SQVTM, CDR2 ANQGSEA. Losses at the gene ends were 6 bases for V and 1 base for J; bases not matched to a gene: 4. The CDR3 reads CSVNGLAGSYEQYF. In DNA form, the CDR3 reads TGCAGCGTGAACGGACTAGCGGGATCCTACGAGCAGTACTTC.

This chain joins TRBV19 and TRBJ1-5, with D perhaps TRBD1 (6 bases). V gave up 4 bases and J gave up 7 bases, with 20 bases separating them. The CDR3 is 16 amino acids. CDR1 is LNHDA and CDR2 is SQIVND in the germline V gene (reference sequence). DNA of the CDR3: TGTGCCAGTAGTAGCTTTGTCGGACAGTATAGACAGCCCCAGCATTTT. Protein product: CASSSFVGQYRQPQHF.

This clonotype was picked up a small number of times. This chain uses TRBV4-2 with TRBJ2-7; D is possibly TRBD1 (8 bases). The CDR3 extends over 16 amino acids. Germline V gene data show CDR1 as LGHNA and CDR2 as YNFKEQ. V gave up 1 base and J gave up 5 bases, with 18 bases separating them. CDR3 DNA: TGTGCCAGCAGCCAAGGAGCGGGACAGGTCGTCCACGAGCAGTACTTC. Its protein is CASSQGAGQVVHEQYF.

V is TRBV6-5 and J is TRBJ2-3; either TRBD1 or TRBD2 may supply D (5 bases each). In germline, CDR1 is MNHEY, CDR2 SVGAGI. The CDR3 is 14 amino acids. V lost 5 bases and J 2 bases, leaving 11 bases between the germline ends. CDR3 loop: CASSRDQPTDTQYF. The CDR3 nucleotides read TGTGCCAGCAGTCGGGACCAGCCCACAGATACGCAGTATTTT.